This entry concerns a single T cell receptor (beta chain). This specimen comes from a study of sequential checkpoint blockade in melanoma. On the study more broadly: First-line arms were nivolumab then ipilimumab, or the reverse, randomized 1:1. Maintenance nivolumab came after either treatment sequence.

This sample's treatment: randomized to nivolumab then ipilimumab (arm A) or the reverse (arm B). DNA-damaging chemotherapy had not been given to any patient beforehand. Sorted cells were live CD3+CD8+, lacking CD19 and CD56, from PBMCs. Per the germline V gene, CDR1 is MNHEY and CDR2 is SMNVEV (reference sequence). The CDR3 totals 15 residues. V shed 5 bases, J shed 4 bases, and the junction held 8 bases outside the gene matches. The data were produced by immunoSEQ multiplex PCR, yet TCRdb's version contains in-frame clones alone and is incomplete. Of around 10,000 clones listed, more than 70% are singletons.

Specimen: CD8+ T cells sorted from blood (inferred from file names), collected from a patient given nivolumab and ipilimumab in sequence. V usage is TRBV27 and J usage is TRBJ2-7; 10 bases line up with TRBD2. This TCR derives from a human donor with melanoma. CDR3 coding DNA: TGTGCCAGCAGTCCCCGGGCTAGCGGGAGTTACGAGCAGTACTTC. It encodes CASSPRASGSYEQYF.